Below, one TCR beta chain is given with its context. The data belong to a study of shared clonotypes between healthy human individuals. In the naive CD8 group, cells lacked CD45RO and were positively selected for CCR7, so terminally differentiated effector memory CD45RA+ cells were left out. Clones were read by immunoSEQ multiplex PCR, and TCRdb kept only the in-frame ones, dropping some. The sample gives roughly 2,000,000 clones, 93% of which show up once; roughly 1.7% is in the top ten. The receptor was derived from a man between 18 and 29 years old in good health. Some clones in this sample may be carry-over from other donors' samples. Sequenced: naive CD8+ T cells from PBMCs.

CDR3 sequence (DNA): TGTGCCAGCAGGGCAGTCTATGGCTACACCTTC. Residues: CASRAVYGYTF. The gene calls are TRBV6-5 and TRBJ1-2; unclear D gene. There are 11 residues in the CDR3. From germline, CDR1 is MNHEY and CDR2 SVGAGI. Between the trimmed V and J ends, which lost 6 bases and 4 bases, there was a span of 6 bases.